This T cell receptor (beta chain) was sequenced in a study of patients and donors after allogeneic stem cell transplantation. MiXCR, applied by TCRdb to the RT-PCR reads, yields one record per CDR3 protein. Among some 21,000 distinct CDR3 sequences listed, 25% to 35% were seen once. The CDR3 extends over 15 amino acids. Trimming took off 0 bases at V and 2 bases at J, with 10 bases between the two ends. The germline V gene encodes CDR1 MNHEY and CDR2 SVGAGI. The sequenced material came from blood, either unsorted or a sorted T cell fraction (not recorded which). The rearrangement uses TRBV6-5 and TRBJ1-1; the D gene is possibly TRBD1 (6 bases). The clonotype originates from a human donor who was either an allogeneic HSCT recipient or a stem cell or donor lymphocyte infusion donor (not recorded which). It is not recorded whose cells these are; they may come from a transplant donor. The CDR3 sequence is CASSYSDRINTEAFF. The CDR3 DNA reads as TGTGCCAGCAGTTACTCGGACAGAATAAACACTGAAGCTTTCTTT.